A selection of T cell receptor beta chains follows, all from one sample in a study of a mutant IDH1 vaccine in newly diagnosed glioma. Some clones are missing from TCRdb's copy, which holds only in-frame ones; the method was immunoSEQ multiplex PCR. The table includes around 89,000 clones, about four fifths detected once. This material consisted of PBMCs, taken from a glioma patient treated with radiotherapy, temozolomide or both. The receptor set was obtained from a woman in her forties or fifties with glioma. The CDR3 runs from the conserved cysteine through the conserved F or W. The D gene is left open where the match is weak. Clone sizes are given selectively: once, few, many, or a class where the clone is expanded.

V: TRBV5-1
D: -
J: TRBJ1-5
size: -
CDR3: CASSLDARTKGSNQPQHF
DNA: TGCGCCAGCAGCTTGGATGCGCGGACAAAAGGGAGCAATCAGCCCCAGCATTTT

V: TRBV6-1
D: -
J: TRBJ2-4
size: -
CDR3: CASSEGARYPIQYF
DNA: TGTGCCAGCAGTGAGGGGGCACGATATCCCATTCAGTACTTC

V: TRBV29-1
D: -
J: TRBJ1-1
size: few
CDR3: CSVASTRDAFF
DNA: TGCAGCGTCGCCTCGACGAGGGATGCTTTCTTT

V: TRBV7-2
D: -
J: TRBJ2-2
size: -
CDR3: CASSAGGELFF
DNA: TGTGCCAGCAGCGCCGGCGGGGAGCTGTTTTTT

V: TRBV11-2
D: TRBD1
J: TRBJ2-6
size: -
CDR3: CASSSNWGQGAGGANVLTF
DNA: TGTGCCAGCAGCAGTAACTGGGGACAGGGGGCGGGTGGGGCCAACGTCCTGACTTTC

V: TRBV30
D: TRBD1
J: TRBJ2-2
size: -
CDR3: CAWIRQGAGTGELFF
DNA: TGTGCCTGGATTCGACAGGGGGCTGGTACCGGGGAGCTGTTTTTT

V: TRBV7-2
D: -
J: TRBJ1-1
size: -
CDR3: CASSLVLLGQEAFF
DNA: TGTGCCAGCAGCTTAGTCCTTCTGGGGCAAGAAGCTTTCTTT

V: TRBV5-1
D: TRBD2
J: TRBJ2-3
size: -
CDR3: CASSLGTSGRDTQYF
DNA: TGCGCCAGCAGCTTGGGGACTAGCGGACGAGATACGCAGTATTTT

V: TRBV5-1
D: -
J: TRBJ1-6
size: -
CDR3: CASSFEGPNSPLHF
DNA: TGCGCCAGCAGCTTTGAAGGGCCTAATTCACCCCTCCACTTT

V: TRBV2
D: -
J: TRBJ2-5
size: -
CDR3: CASSDSRETQYF
DNA: TGTGCCAGCAGTGACTCGCGGGAGACCCAGTACTTC

V: TRBV5-1
D: TRBD1
J: TRBJ2-3
size: -
CDR3: CASSGWDRSTDTQYF
DNA: TGCGCCAGCAGCGGTTGGGACAGGAGCACAGATACGCAGTATTTT

V: TRBV9
D: -
J: TRBJ2-2
size: -
CDR3: CASSPFDSLRGVGELFF
DNA: TGTGCCAGCAGCCCATTTGACTCCCTCCGGGGTGTCGGGGAGCTGTTTTTT

V: TRBV5-1
D: TRBD2
J: TRBJ2-3
size: once
CDR3: CASSLQLAGVTDTQYF
DNA: TGCGCCAGCAGCTTGCAGCTAGCGGGGGTAACAGATACGCAGTATTTT

V: TRBV7-2
D: TRBD1
J: TRBJ1-3
size: -
CDR3: CASSLTPGQGPGNTIYF
DNA: TGTGCCAGCAGCTTGACCCCGGGACAGGGTCCCGGAAACACCATATATTTT

V: TRBV27
D: -
J: TRBJ1-1
size: -
CDR3: CASSPRENTEAFF
DNA: TGTGCCAGCAGTCCCCGGGAGAACACTGAAGCTTTCTTT

V: TRBV4-2
D: -
J: TRBJ1-2
size: few
CDR3: CASRHTANYGYTF
DNA: TGTGCCAGCAGACATACAGCGAACTATGGCTACACCTTC

V: TRBV11-3
D: -
J: TRBJ1-1
size: -
CDR3: CASSWTRLTEAFF
DNA: TGTGCCAGCAGCTGGACCCGTTTGACTGAAGCTTTCTTT

V: TRBV9
D: TRBD2
J: TRBJ2-3
size: -
CDR3: CASSEIAGASTDTQYF
DNA: TGTGCCAGCAGCGAAATAGCGGGGGCCAGCACAGATACGCAGTATTTT

V: TRBV7-8
D: -
J: TRBJ2-3
size: -
CDR3: CASSQDRGSTDTQYF
DNA: TGTGCCAGCAGCCAGGACAGAGGGAGCACAGATACGCAGTATTTT

V: TRBV5-4
D: TRBD1
J: TRBJ2-1
size: -
CDR3: CASSVLQGASEQFF
DNA: TGTGCCAGCAGCGTACTACAGGGGGCCAGTGAGCAGTTCTTC

V: TRBV5-1
D: -
J: TRBJ2-2
size: -
CDR3: CASSPLGGTYTGELFF
DNA: TGCGCCAGCAGCCCCCTGGGGGGAACCTACACCGGGGAGCTGTTTTTT

V: TRBV11-2
D: -
J: TRBJ2-7
size: -
CDR3: CASSLDGKGQYF
DNA: TGTGCCAGCAGCTTAGATGGAAAGGGGCAGTACTTC

V: TRBV9
D: -
J: TRBJ1-6
size: few
CDR3: CASSVGGSNSPLHF
DNA: TGTGCCAGCAGCGTAGGAGGGAGCAATTCACCCCTCCACTTT

V: TRBV7-2
D: -
J: TRBJ2-1
size: once
CDR3: CASSLAPAEASAVEQFF
DNA: TGTGCCAGCAGCTTAGCGCCGGCCGAGGCCTCGGCAGTTGAGCAGTTCTTC

V: TRBV19
D: -
J: TRBJ2-7
size: once
CDR3: CASSRGRYYEQYF
DNA: TGTGCCAGTAGTAGGGGTCGATACTACGAGCAGTACTTC

V: TRBV14
D: TRBD2
J: TRBJ2-1
size: -
CDR3: CASSHLGLAGGREQFF
DNA: TGTGCCAGCAGCCACCTGGGATTAGCGGGGGGCCGAGAGCAGTTCTTC

V: TRBV9
D: TRBD1
J: TRBJ1-1
size: -
CDR3: CASSVGRGHTEAFF
DNA: TGTGCCAGCAGCGTAGGCAGGGGGCACACTGAAGCTTTCTTT

V: TRBV10-3
D: -
J: TRBJ2-3
size: -
CDR3: CAIQSTDTQYF
DNA: TGTGCCATACAAAGCACAGATACGCAGTATTTT

V: TRBV29-1
D: -
J: TRBJ1-2
size: -
CDR3: CSVVEGGYGYTF
DNA: TGCAGCGTTGTAGAGGGGGGCTATGGCTACACCTTC